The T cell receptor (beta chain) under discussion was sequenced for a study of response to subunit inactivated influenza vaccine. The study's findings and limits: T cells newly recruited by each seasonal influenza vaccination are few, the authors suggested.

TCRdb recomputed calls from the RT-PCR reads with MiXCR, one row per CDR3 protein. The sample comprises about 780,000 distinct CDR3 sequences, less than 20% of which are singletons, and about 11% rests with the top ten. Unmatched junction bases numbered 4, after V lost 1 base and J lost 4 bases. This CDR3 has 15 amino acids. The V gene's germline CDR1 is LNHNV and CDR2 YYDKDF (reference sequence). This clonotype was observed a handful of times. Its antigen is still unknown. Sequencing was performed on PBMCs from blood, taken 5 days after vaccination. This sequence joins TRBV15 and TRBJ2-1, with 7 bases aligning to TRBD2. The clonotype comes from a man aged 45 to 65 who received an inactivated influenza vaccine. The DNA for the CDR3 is TGTGCCACCAGCAGAGCCCGGGGGGTATACAATGAGCAGTTCTTC. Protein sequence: CATSRARGVYNEQFF. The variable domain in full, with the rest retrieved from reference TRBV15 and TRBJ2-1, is DAMVIQNPRYQVTQFGKPVTLSCSQTLNHNVMYWYQQKSSQAPKLLFHYYDKDFNNEADTPDNFQSRRPNTSFCFLDIRSPGLGDTAMYLCATSRARGVYNEQFFGPGTRLTVL.